The present TCR beta chain was sequenced within a study of CD8 T cells in Susac syndrome. The CD8+ and CD4+ T cells were isolated magnetically using a negative isolation approach, whereas the TEMRA cells were enriched by FACS. The ends lost 5 bases at V and 1 base at J; junction bases unmatched: 9. The CDR3 extends over 17 amino acids. An input of about 0.45 to 1 ug of RNA was subjected to reverse transcription using random hexamers. TCRdb itself ran the immunoSEQ multiplex PCR reads through MiXCR, one entry per CDR3 protein. The data contain 300,000 to 350,000 distinct CDR3 sequences, approximately 90% of them seen just once; the ten biggest clones take up 0.06% to 0.075%.

The rearrangement uses TRBV12-3 or TRBV12-4 and TRBJ2-5, with 11 bases identical to TRBD1. Sequencing was performed on CD4+ T cells from PBMCs. This receptor was obtained from a human donor with multiple sclerosis. As DNA, the CDR3 is TGTGCCAGCAGTGACAGGACAGGGGGCCATTTCCAAGAGACCCAGTACTTC. Translated: CASSDRTGGHFQETQYF.